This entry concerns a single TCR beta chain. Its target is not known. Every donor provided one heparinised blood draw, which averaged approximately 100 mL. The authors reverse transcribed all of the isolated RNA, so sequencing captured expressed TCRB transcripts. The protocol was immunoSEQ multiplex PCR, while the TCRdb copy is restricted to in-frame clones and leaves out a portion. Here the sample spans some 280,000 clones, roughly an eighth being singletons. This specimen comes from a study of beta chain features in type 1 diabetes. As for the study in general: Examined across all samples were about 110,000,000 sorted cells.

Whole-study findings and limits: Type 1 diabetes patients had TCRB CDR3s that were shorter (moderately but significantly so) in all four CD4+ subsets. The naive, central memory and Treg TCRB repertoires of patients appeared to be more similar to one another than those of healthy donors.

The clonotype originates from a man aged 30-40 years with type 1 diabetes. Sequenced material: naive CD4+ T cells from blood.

The CDR3 nucleotides read TGCGCCAGCAGCTCGGGGATCACTGAAGCTTTCTTT. It translates to CASSSGITEAFF. The chain recombines TRBV5-1 with TRBJ1-1; no clear D. This CDR3 has 12 residues. V was shortened by 3 bases and J by 4 bases, with 7 bases between the two germline ends. CDR1 and CDR2 (germline): SGHRS, YFSETQ.